These T cell receptor beta chains were read from a single sample in a study of molecular identifiers for immune sequencing clone quantification. Each CDR3 protein is one row after TCRdb ran MiXCR on the PCR reads. Of about 640,000 distinct CDR3 sequences detected, 15% to 20% appear once; the ten largest clones hold under 0.95%. Input material: naive CD8+ T cells from blood, with Jurkat cell RNA spiked in. The receptors shown here come from a human donor in good health. Some libraries in this study had Jurkat cell RNA spiked in. The CDR3 runs from the conserved cysteine through the conserved F or W. The D gene is left open where the match is weak. A clone size is listed for some rows: how often the clone was seen (once, few, many), or a class if it is expanded.

D,V,J,size,CDR3,DNA
TRBD1,TRBV27,TRBJ1-4,few,CASSMRGQGDEKLFF,TGTGCCAGCAGTATGCGTGGACAGGGGGATGAAAAACTGTTTTTT
.,TRBV5-5,TRBJ2-3,many,CASSLVVAGSTDTQYF,TGTGCCAGCAGCTTGGTTGTTGCGGGGTCCACAGATACGCAGTATTTT
.,TRBV9,TRBJ2-3,.,CASSVRGPRGSDTQYF,TGTGCCAGCAGCGTACGGGGGCCCCGAGGTTCAGATACGCAGTATTTT
TRBD2,TRBV24-1,TRBJ2-1,few,CATSDPVNLGTSGKQFF,TGTGCCACCAGTGATCCGGTAAATTTGGGGACTAGCGGAAAGCAGTTCTTC
.,TRBV4-3,TRBJ2-3,.,CAGSQDRGFGYTQYF,TGCGCCGGCAGCCAAGACCGGGGCTTCGGGTATACGCAGTATTTT
.,TRBV4-2,TRBJ2-7,many,CASSQTWTGYEQYF,TGTGCCAGCAGCCAAACCTGGACCGGCTACGAGCAGTACTTC
.,TRBV21-1,TRBJ1-4,few,CASSKERVHATNEKLFF,TGTGCCAGCAGCAAAGAAAGAGTCCATGCAACTAATGAAAAACTGTTTTTT
.,TRBV5-6,TRBJ1-4,many,CASSPGSVATNEKLFF,TGTGCCAGCAGCCCCGGGAGCGTTGCAACTAATGAAAAACTGTTTTTT
TRBD2,TRBV7-6,TRBJ2-7,many,CASSLFPGGGYEQYF,TGTGCCAGCAGCTTGTTTCCTGGGGGGGGGTACGAGCAGTACTTC
.,TRBV7-6,TRBJ2-7,many,CASSLATTDYEQYF,TGTGCCAGCAGCTTAGCGACGACTGACTACGAACAGTACTTC
.,TRBV14,TRBJ1-1,many,CASSQDDRWNTEAFF,TGTGCCAGCAGCCAAGATGACAGATGGAACACTGAAGCTTTCTTT
.,TRBV7-6,TRBJ2-7,many,CASSFGSLGEQYF,TGTGCCAGCAGCTTTGGCAGCCTGGGGGAGCAGTACTTC
TRBD1,TRBV7-9,TRBJ1-1,many,CASSPDTGGYAEAFF,TGTGCCAGCAGCCCAGATACAGGGGGTTACGCTGAAGCTTTCTTT
TRBD2,TRBV10-3,TRBJ2-2,.,CAIELAGAGELFF,TGTGCCATAGAGCTAGCGGGAGCCGGGGAGCTGTTTTTT
.,TRBV5-1,TRBJ2-1,.,CASYSQKYEQFF,TGCGCCAGTTACTCCCAGAAGTATGAGCAGTTCTTC
.,TRBV12-3/TRBV12-4,TRBJ2-3,many,CASSRRLGVRDTQYF,TGTGCCAGCAGTCGTCGACTAGGCGTGAGGGATACGCAGTATTTT
.,TRBV7-9,TRBJ2-7,many,CASTAGASYEQYF,TGTGCCAGCACTGCGGGGGCGAGCTACGAGCAGTACTTC
.,TRBV28,TRBJ2-7,many,CATEAGTRTYEQYF,TGTGCCACCGAAGCCGGGACAAGAACCTACGAGCAGTACTTC
.,TRBV19,TRBJ1-1,.,CASSGAGHHTEAFF,TGTGCCAGTAGTGGGGCAGGGCACCACACTGAAGCTTTCTTT
.,TRBV4-2,TRBJ1-5,many,CASSQDAGINQPQHF,TGTGCCAGCAGCCAAGATGCGGGGATCAATCAGCCCCAGCATTTT
.,TRBV28,TRBJ2-2,.,CASSFETTENTGELFF,TGTGCCAGCAGTTTTGAAACGACAGAGAACACCGGGGAGCTGTTTTTT
TRBD2,TRBV4-3,TRBJ2-7,many,CASSHSPRGTSGYEQYF,TGCGCCAGCAGCCACTCGCCGCGCGGGACTAGCGGGTACGAGCAGTACTTC
.,TRBV28,TRBJ1-5,many,CASSLAQGDQPQHF,TGTGCCAGCAGTCTCGCCCAGGGAGATCAGCCCCAGCATTTT
.,TRBV4-3,TRBJ1-4,many,CASSQDFPTGGEKLFF,TGCGCCAGCAGCCAAGATTTCCCTACGGGAGGGGAAAAACTGTTTTTT
TRBD1,TRBV15,TRBJ1-1,few,CATSRARQGIGTEAFF,TGTGCCACCAGCAGAGCTCGACAGGGTATAGGTACTGAAGCTTTCTTT